This T cell receptor beta chain was recorded in a study of vaccination and CD4 T cells after COVID-19. Sequencing of cultured CD4+ T cell DNA used the Oncomine TCR Beta short-read assay. MiXCR, run by TCRdb on the PCR reads, gives a single entry per CDR3 protein. There are roughly 9,900 distinct CDR3 sequences in the sample; 50% to 65% occur only once, and roughly two fifths lies in the top ten. This clonotype was observed a handful of times. Its antigen is unknown. This CDR3 has 16 amino acids. After removal of 6 bases from V and 4 bases from J, the junction contained 12 bases not matched to a gene. The germline gives CDR1 DFQATT, CDR2 SNEGSKA (reference sequence). Specified treatment: roughly ten-day PBMC culture with coronavirus spike peptide pools or control peptides (ViraFEST assay). Recorded positive PCR dates fall between March and December 2020, preceding US Alpha, Beta and Delta variants. The authors isolated CD4+ T cells by negative selection after roughly eleven days of culture.

Sequencing was carried out using CD4+ T cells from blood, cultured in vitro. The chain uses TRBV20-1 and TRBJ2-2; 9 nucleotides align to TRBD1. The receptor was isolated from a human donor who had recovered from COVID-19. CDR3 region: CSAQIPGQGGTGELFF. CDR3 sequence (DNA): TGCAGTGCGCAGATTCCGGGACAGGGTGGCACCGGGGAGCTGTTTTTT.